The next 9 T cell receptor beta chains were all read from a single sample in a study of cutaneous CD30+ T cell lymphoproliferative disorder and hepatitis E. TCRdb's table, derived via immunoSEQ multiplex PCR, lists solely in-frame clones and lacks some. The table has fewer than 9,500 clones, roughly 70% seen once. Sequencing was performed on blood. All receptors derive from a human donor with a cutaneous T cell lymphoproliferative disorder associated with hepatitis E virus.

The gene calls are TRBV19 and TRBJ1-1; perhaps TRBD1 as D (5 bases). Germline V gene sequence: CDR1 LNHDA, CDR2 SQIVND (reference sequence). This CDR3 spans 12 amino acids. Trimming removed 5 bases from V and 7 bases from J, with 11 bases in between. CDR3 amino acids: CASSPSGVEAFF. Here the CDR3 DNA reads TGTGCCAGTAGTCCCTCGGGGGTTGAAGCTTTCTTT.

CDR3 protein: CSVEKPRKGGYEQYF. The DNA for the CDR3 is TGCAGCGTTGAAAAACCCAGGAAGGGAGGCTACGAGCAGTACTTC. The chain employs TRBV29-1 and TRBJ2-7, with a possible D match to TRBD2 (6 bases). The V end lost 2 bases, the J end lost 3 bases, and 17 bases lay between the germline ends. Per germline, CDR1 SQVTM and CDR2 ANQGSEA. This CDR3 contains 15 residues.

This chain uses TRBV9 with TRBJ1-4; D possibly corresponds to TRBD1 (6 bases). The CDR3 is made up of 15 amino acids. V gave up 4 bases and J gave up 4 bases, with 14 bases separating them. CDR1 is SGDLS and CDR2 is YYNGEE in the germline V gene. The CDR3 protein is CASSIGAGVNEKLFF. The CDR3 DNA reads TGTGCCAGCAGCATCGGGGCAGGGGTTAATGAAAAACTGTTTTTT.

This chain joins TRBV4-1 and TRBJ2-7; a possible D gene is TRBD2 (6 bases). CDR3 length: 15 amino acids. The V and J ends lost 0 bases and 2 bases respectively, with 11 bases between them. CDR1 is MGHRA and CDR2 is YSYEKL in the germline V gene. CDR3 DNA: TGCGCCAGCAGCCAAGAGTTGCGGGATACCTACGAGCAGTACTTC. The encoded protein is CASSQELRDTYEQYF.

V and J are TRBV4-2 and TRBJ2-1; a possible D gene is TRBD1 (8 bases). V shed 9 bases and J shed 12 bases, with 24 bases lying between them. The CDR3 has 14 amino acids. From germline, CDR1 is LGHNA and CDR2 YNFKEQ. In nucleotides, the CDR3 is TGTGCCAGTCGGGAGGACAGGGAGGTCGAAGGGCAGTTCTTC. It encodes CASREDREVEGQFF.

This chain joins TRBV28 and TRBJ1-1; the match to TRBD1 covers 7 bases. CDR1 and CDR2 from the germline V gene are MDHEN and SYDVKM. CDR3 length equals 15 residues. The junction had 17 bases not matched to a gene; V was cut back by 8 bases and J by 8 bases. CDR3 nucleotide sequence: TGTGCCAGCCGAATATACAGGGGCGCCCTTCGCGAAGCTTTCTTT. It is translated as CASRIYRGALREAFF.

V usage is TRBV9 and J usage is TRBJ2-3; TRBD2 matches at 10 bases. Unmatched junction bases numbered 5, after V lost 0 bases and J lost 4 bases. This CDR3 has 16 amino acids. The germline CDR1 and CDR2 sequences are SGDLS and YYNGEE. This CDR3 reads CASSVAPSGSSDTQYF. The CDR3 DNA reads as TGTGCCAGCAGCGTAGCGCCTAGCGGGAGTTCAGATACGCAGTATTTT.

For the CDR3, the DNA is TGCGCCAGCAGTCGAGGGGCCGCGGCCAGGTACAATGAGCAGTTCTTC. This codes for CASSRGAAARYNEQFF. The V gene is TRBV4-3, the J gene TRBJ2-1; TRBD1 or TRBD2 may be the D gene (5 bases each). The V end was cut by 6 bases, the J end by 4 bases, with 19 bases between. This CDR3 has 16 residues. In germline, CDR1 is LGHNA, CDR2 YSLEER.

The V and J genes are TRBV6-5 and TRBJ1-6; D is ambiguous. Trimming pared 6 bases from V and 5 bases from J, leaving 14 bases between. Germline assignment: CDR1 MNHEY and CDR2 SVGAGI. This CDR3 region has 15 residues. CDR3 nucleotide sequence: TGTGCCAGCAGGGCATCCGGGATGGATAATTCACCCCTCCACTTT. It encodes CASRASGMDNSPLHF.